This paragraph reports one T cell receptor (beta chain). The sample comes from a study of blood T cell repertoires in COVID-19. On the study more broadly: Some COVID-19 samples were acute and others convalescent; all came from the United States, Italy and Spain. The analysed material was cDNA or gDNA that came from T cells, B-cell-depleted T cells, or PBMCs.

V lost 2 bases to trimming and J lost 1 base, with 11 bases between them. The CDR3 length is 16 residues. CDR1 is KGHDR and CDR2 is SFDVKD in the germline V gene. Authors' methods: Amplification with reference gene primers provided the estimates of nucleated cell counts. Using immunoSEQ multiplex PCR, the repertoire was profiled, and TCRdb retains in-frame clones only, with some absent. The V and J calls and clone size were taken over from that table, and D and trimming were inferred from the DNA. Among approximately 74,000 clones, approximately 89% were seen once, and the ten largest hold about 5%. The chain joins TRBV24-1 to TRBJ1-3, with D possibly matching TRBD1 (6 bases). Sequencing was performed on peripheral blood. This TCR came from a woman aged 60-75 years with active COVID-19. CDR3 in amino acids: CATSDSSGASGNTIYF. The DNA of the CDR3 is TGTGCCACCAGTGATTCTTCAGGGGCGTCTGGAAACACCATATATTTT.